A single sample gave rise to the 2 T cell receptor beta chains below, sequenced in a study of T cell responses to AZD1222 COVID-19 vaccine. TCRdb's copy holds only in-frame clones and misses some; the assay was immunoSEQ multiplex PCR. The sample consists of about 84,000 clones, 85% to 90% of them appearing once. The sample was peripheral blood, taken on day 0 of AZD1222 vaccination. All receptors come from an adult in good health.

This chain connects TRBV6-1 to TRBJ2-3; D gene uncertain. Germline CDR1 is MNHNS and CDR2 is SASEGT. Trimming removed 2 bases at V and 2 bases at J, with 14 bases between. The CDR3 loop spans 16 amino acids. The CDR3 DNA reads as TGTGCCAGCAGTGAAACGGACCTCCTCTACACAGATACGCAGTATTTT. Protein sequence: CASSETDLLYTDTQYF.

The chain carries TRBV7-9 and TRBJ1-1; a weak D match, TRBD1 (6 bases). V was shortened by 10 bases and J by 2 bases, with 17 bases between the two germline ends. Germline CDR1 and CDR2: SEHNR and FQNEAQ (reference sequence). This CDR3 is built from 14 residues. The CDR3 DNA follows: TGTGCCACACAATTCGGACAGCTAAACACTGAAGCTTTCTTT. Its protein is CATQFGQLNTEAFF.